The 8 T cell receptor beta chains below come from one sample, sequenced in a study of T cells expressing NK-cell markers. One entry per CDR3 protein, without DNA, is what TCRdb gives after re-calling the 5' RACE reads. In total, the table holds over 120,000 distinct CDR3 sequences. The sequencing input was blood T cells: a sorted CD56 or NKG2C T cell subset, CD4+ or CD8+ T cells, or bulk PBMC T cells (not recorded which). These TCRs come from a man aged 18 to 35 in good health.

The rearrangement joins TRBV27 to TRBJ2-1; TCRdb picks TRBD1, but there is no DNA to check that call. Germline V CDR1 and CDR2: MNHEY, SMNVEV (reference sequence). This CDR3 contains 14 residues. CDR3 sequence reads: CASSLMDRVDEQFF.

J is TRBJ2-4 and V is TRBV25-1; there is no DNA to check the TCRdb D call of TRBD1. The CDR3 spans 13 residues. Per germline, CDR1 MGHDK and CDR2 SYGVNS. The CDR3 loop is CASSGPHGGIQYF.

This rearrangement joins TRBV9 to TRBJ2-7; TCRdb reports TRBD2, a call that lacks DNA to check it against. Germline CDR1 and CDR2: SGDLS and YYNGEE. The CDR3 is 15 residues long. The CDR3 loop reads CASSVGIGSGYEQYF.

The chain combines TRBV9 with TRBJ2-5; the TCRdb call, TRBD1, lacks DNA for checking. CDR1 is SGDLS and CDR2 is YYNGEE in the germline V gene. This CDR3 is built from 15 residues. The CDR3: CASSATGQGGETQYF.

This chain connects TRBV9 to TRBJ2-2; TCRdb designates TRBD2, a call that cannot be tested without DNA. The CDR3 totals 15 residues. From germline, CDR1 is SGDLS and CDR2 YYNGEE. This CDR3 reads CASKGGGLSAGELFF.

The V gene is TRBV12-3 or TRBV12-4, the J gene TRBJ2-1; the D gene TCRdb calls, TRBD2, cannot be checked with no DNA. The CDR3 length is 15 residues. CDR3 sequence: CASSFSGTSDNEQFF.

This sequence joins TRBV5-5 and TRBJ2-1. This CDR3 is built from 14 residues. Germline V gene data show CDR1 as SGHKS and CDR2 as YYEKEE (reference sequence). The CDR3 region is CASSFVSWTNEQFF.

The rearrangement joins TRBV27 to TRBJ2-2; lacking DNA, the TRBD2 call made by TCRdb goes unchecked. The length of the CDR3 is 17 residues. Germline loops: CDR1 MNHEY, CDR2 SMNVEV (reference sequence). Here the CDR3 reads CASSGLAGNANTGELFF.